Listed here are 21 T cell receptor beta chains from one sample, sequenced in a study of identical twins' blood T cells. MiXCR was run by TCRdb on the 5' RACE reads, yielding one entry per CDR3 protein. The table includes a few hundred thousand distinct CDR3 sequences, roughly 31% detected once. The sample comprised PBMCs. These receptors came from a woman aged 18 to 55 in good health.

For the CDR3, the DNA is TGTGCCAGCAGCCAACAGGGGGCATTCGCTGAAGCTTTCTTT. Encoded protein: CASSQQGAFAEAFF. V usage is TRBV7-8 and J usage is TRBJ1-1, with 9 bases lining up with TRBD1. The trim removed 5 bases at V and 6 bases at J, leaving 7 bases unmatched. The CDR3 is made up of 14 amino acids. Per the germline V gene, CDR1 is SGHVS and CDR2 is FQNEAQ. The variable domain in full, completed from reference TRBV7-8 and TRBJ1-1, reads GAGVSQSPRYKVAKRGQDVALRCDPISGHVSLFWYQQALGQGPEFLTYFQNEAQLDKSGLPSDRFFAERPEGSVSTLKIQRTQQEDSAVYLCASSQQGAFAEAFFGQGTRLTVV.

The sample holds a few counts of this clonotype. V usage is TRBV7-2 and J usage is TRBJ2-7, with 10 positions matching TRBD2. This CDR3 is built from 15 residues. Germline CDR1 and CDR2: SGHTA and FQGNSA. V lost 7 bases and J lost 0; bases outside the gene matches: 6. CDR3 loop: CASTLGLASSYEQYF. In DNA, the CDR3 is TGTGCCAGCACCCTGGGACTAGCGAGCTCCTACGAGCAGTACTTC.

As concerns this clonotype: A single base separates this from a much larger clone, so it may be a read error. V and J are TRBV11-3 and TRBJ1-2; the D gene is possibly TRBD1 (5 bases). This CDR3 is built from 11 residues. The V gene's germline CDR1 is SGHNT and CDR2 YENEEA. V was pared by 8 bases and J by 5 bases, with 9 bases between. The CDR3 here is CASGDRYGYTF. The CDR3 DNA follows: TGTGCCAGCGGCGACAGATATGGCTACACCTTC. The full variable domain, rest sourced from reference TRBV11-3 and TRBJ1-2, is EAGVVQSPRYKIIEKKQPVAFWCNPISGHNTLYWYLQNLGQGPELLIRYENEEAVDDSQLPKDRFSAERLKGVDSTLKIQPAELGDSAVYLCASGDRYGYTFGSGTRLTVV.

The CDR3 DNA is TGTGCCAGCAGCCAAGTCCTAGCGGGAGCAAATGAGCAGTTCTTC. The encoded protein is CASSQVLAGANEQFF. The V gene is TRBV4-2, the J gene TRBJ2-1, with 10 bases matching TRBD2. V gave up 1 base and J gave up 7 bases; unmatched junction bases: 4. The CDR3 has 15 amino acids. Germline CDR1 is LGHNA and CDR2 is YNFKEQ.

Concerning this clonotype: A much larger clonotype is one base distant, so this may be a read error. The chain links TRBV6-5 to TRBJ2-1; D remains unclear. CDR3 size: 12 residues. Germline V gene sequence: CDR1 MNHEY, CDR2 SVGAGI. In nucleotides, the CDR3 is TGTGCCAGCACAAGCCCATACAATGGGCAGTTCTTC. This gives the protein CASTSPYNGQFF.

This clonotype occurred a few times. The J gene is TRBJ2-7, the V gene TRBV29-1, with a weak D call TRBD1 (5 bases). This CDR3 has 13 residues. From germline, CDR1 is SQVTM and CDR2 ANQGSEA. V was clipped by 7 bases and J by 5 bases, with 18 bases between them. CDR3 sequence reads: CSAGSGFYDEQYF. The CDR3, as DNA: TGCAGCGCCGGATCAGGGTTCTACGACGAGCAGTACTTC.

V usage is TRBV19 and J usage is TRBJ2-7; 10 bases are shared with TRBD2. The junction had 6 bases not matched to a gene; V was cut back by 1 base and J by 6 bases. In germline, CDR1 is LNHDA, CDR2 SQIVND (reference sequence). The CDR3 covers 15 residues. The CDR3 loop is CASSIVTSGTVEQYF. The CDR3 DNA follows: TGTGCCAGTAGTATAGTTACTAGCGGGACGGTCGAGCAGTACTTC.

The sample holds a few counts of this clonotype. As DNA, the CDR3 is TGTGCCAGCAGCCAAGATAAGTGGGGAGGCTACACCTTC. Amino acid sequence: CASSQDKWGGYTF. The chain couples TRBV4-2 to TRBJ1-2; D unclear. V gave up 0 bases and J gave up 8 bases, with 10 bases separating them. In germline, CDR1 is LGHNA, CDR2 YNFKEQ. This CDR3 contains 13 residues.

This clonotype was picked up a small number of times. This rearrangement joins TRBV7-2 to TRBJ1-2; 7 bases match TRBD1. The CDR3 consists of 16 residues. Germline V gene data show CDR1 as SGHTA and CDR2 as FQGNSA. With 1 base clipped from V and 1 base from J, the junction kept 6 bases outside the gene matches. CDR3 sequence (DNA): TGTGCCAGCAGCTTAGATTACAGGGGTGGTAACTATGGCTACACCTTC. Translation: CASSLDYRGGNYGYTF.

V is TRBV7-9 and J is TRBJ2-1; D remains unclear. Germline CDR1 and CDR2: SEHNR and FQNEAQ (reference sequence). The CDR3 is 14 amino acids. Trimming removed 5 bases at V and 2 bases at J, with 10 bases between. The CDR3 protein is CASSKVLPYNEQFF. The CDR3 nucleotides are TGTGCCAGCAGCAAGGTCTTGCCCTACAATGAGCAGTTCTTC.

The chain employs TRBV18 and TRBJ2-3; 9 bases line up with TRBD2. V dropped 2 bases and J dropped 5; count of bases not matched to a gene: 11. Germline values: CDR1 KGHSH, CDR2 LQKENI. This CDR3 comprises 17 residues. In DNA, the CDR3 is TGTGCCAGCTCACCAACGTCGTCTAGCGGGGAGAAAGATACGCAGTATTTT. Residues: CASSPTSSSGEKDTQYF.

This clonotype came up many times. This chain links TRBV9 with TRBJ2-5; D gene ambiguous. Germline CDR1 is SGDLS and CDR2 is YYNGEE. The CDR3 covers 14 residues. V lost 3 bases, J lost 2 bases, and 11 bases lay in between. CDR3 region: CASSARQRQETQYF. CDR3 in DNA: TGTGCCAGCAGCGCTCGACAACGTCAAGAGACCCAGTACTTC. The full variable domain, its missing parts supplied by reference TRBV9 and TRBJ2-5, is DSGVTQTPKHLITATGQRVTLRCSPRSGDLSVYWYQQSLDQGLQFLIQYYNGEERAKGNILERFSAQQFPDLHSELNLSSLELGDSALYFCASSARQRQETQYFGPGTRLLVL.

The chain has TRBV5-1 and TRBJ2-1, with 7 bases lining up with TRBD2. J lost 4 bases, V lost 1 base, and 11 bases had no gene match. CDR1 is SGHRS, CDR2 YFSETQ, per germline. The CDR3 is 17 amino acids. The CDR3 loop is CASSLTLGGSRYNEQFF. The CDR3 DNA reads TGCGCCAGCAGCTTGACCCTTGGCGGGAGTAGATACAATGAGCAGTTCTTC. Full variable domain (remainder filled in from reference TRBV5-1 and TRBJ2-1): KAGVTQTPRYLIKTRGQQVTLSCSPISGHRSVSWYQQTPGQGLQFLFEYFSETQRNKGNFPGRFSGRQFSNSRSEMNVSTLELGDSALYLCASSLTLGGSRYNEQFFGPGTRLTVL.

This clonotype came up a few times. In DNA, the CDR3 is TGCGCCAGCAGCATTTGGACTAGCGGGAGGTATGAGCAGTTCTTC. Translated, it gives CASSIWTSGRYEQFF. This chain uses TRBV5-1 with TRBJ2-1, with 14 bases that match TRBD2. Germline CDR1 SGHRS, CDR2 YFSETQ. V shed 4 bases and J 8 bases; nucleotides not matched to a gene: 5. The CDR3 has 15 amino acids.

The chain couples TRBV2 to TRBJ1-2; weak D call: TRBD1 (6 bases). V gave up 1 base and J gave up 6 bases, with 12 bases separating them. The CDR3 runs to 14 residues. Looked up from germline, CDR1 is SNHLY and CDR2 is FYNNEI. CDR3 bases: TGTGCCAGCAGTGAAGGGCAGGGGAACGATGGCTACACCTTC. Its translation is CASSEGQGNDGYTF. Looking up the rest from reference TRBV2 and TRBJ1-2 gives the full variable domain: EPEVTQTPSHQVTQMGQEVILRCVPISNHLYFYWYRQILGQKVEFLVSFYNNEISEKSEIFDDQFSVERPDGSNFTLKIRSTKLEDSAMYFCASSEGQGNDGYTFGSGTRLTVV.

This clonotype was detected a few times. The chain is built from TRBV20-1 and TRBJ2-7; TRBD2 aligns across 10 bases. The CDR3 runs to 14 residues. Germline lookup yields CDR1 DFQATT and CDR2 SNEGSKA (reference sequence). Trimming removed 1 base from V and 0 bases from J; junction bases left unmatched: 0. The DNA for the CDR3 is TGCAGTGCTAGAGGGACTAGCGGCTCCTACGAGCAGTACTTC. Translated: CSARGTSGSYEQYF.

CDR3 sequence (DNA): TGTGCCAGTAGTGGCCGGGGGTACACTGAAGCTTTCTTT. Protein sequence: CASSGRGYTEAFF. The chain recombines TRBV19 with TRBJ1-1; tentative D call: TRBD1 (5 bases). The V and J ends lost 5 bases and 3 bases respectively, with 10 bases between them. The germline gives CDR1 LNHDA, CDR2 SQIVND (reference sequence). This CDR3 is 13 amino acids long.

The V and J genes are TRBV20-1 and TRBJ2-1, with D perhaps matching TRBD1 (6 bases). The germline V gene has CDR1 DFQATT and CDR2 SNEGSKA (reference sequence). The CDR3 loop spans 16 amino acids. The V end was cut by 6 bases, the J end by 4 bases, with 22 bases between. This CDR3 is CSAGGGGVSSYNEQFF. The CDR3 nucleotides are TGCAGTGCAGGGGGTGGGGGAGTCTCGTCTTACAATGAGCAGTTCTTC.

About this clonotype itself: The junction shows a germline mismatch at one end, possibly a read error. J is TRBJ1-1 and V is TRBV13, with 10 bases aligning to TRBD1. Per germline, CDR1 PRHDT and CDR2 FYEKMQ (reference sequence). The CDR3 consists of 14 residues. CDR3 in amino acids: CATSRTGGNTEAFF. CDR3 nucleotide sequence: TGTGCCACCAGCCGGACAGGGGGAAACACTGAAGCTTTCTTT.

About this clonotype: A read error is possible here, since a much larger clone lies one base away. The chain joins TRBV3-1 to TRBJ2-3; maybe TRBD2 (5 bases). CDR3 length: 13 amino acids. Trimming stripped 4 bases from V and 15 bases from J, with 20 bases between. Per germline, CDR1 LGHDT and CDR2 YNNKEL (reference sequence). CDR3 DNA: TGTGCCAGCAGCCGAATTCTAGCCGACCTAACCTATTTT. Protein: CASSRILADLTYF.

The chain has TRBV27 and TRBJ1-2; unclear D gene. The germline gives CDR1 MNHEY, CDR2 SMNVEV (reference sequence). This CDR3 contains 13 residues. V was clipped by 6 bases and J by 8 bases, with 16 bases between them. The CDR3 sequence is CASSLNRFHGYTF. The CDR3, as DNA: TGTGCCAGCAGCTTGAATCGATTTCACGGCTACACCTTC.